This entry lists 15 T cell receptor beta chains sequenced from one sample in a study of vaccination and CD4 T cells after COVID-19. Antigens of these TCRs are unknown. Sequenced with the Oncomine TCR Beta short-read assay was DNA taken from cultured CD4+ T cells. TCRdb redid the calling of the PCR reads with MiXCR, one entry per CDR3 protein. The top ten hold approximately 15% of the sample, which has approximately 7,600 distinct CDR3 sequences, less than 75% seen once. Specified treatment: roughly nine-day PBMC culture with coronavirus spike peptide pools or control peptides (ViraFEST assay). The sequenced sample was CD4+ T cells from blood, cultured in vitro. All receptors come from a human donor who had recovered from COVID-19.

CDR3 protein: CSAREPTGPQHF. In nucleotides, the CDR3 is TGCAGTGCTAGAGAACCCACGGGGCCCCAGCATTTT. The chain uses TRBV20-1 and TRBJ1-5, with no clear D. The CDR3 totals 12 residues. The germline V and J ends were trimmed by 0 bases and 9 bases, with 9 bases remaining between them. CDR1 is DFQATT and CDR2 is SNEGSKA in the germline V gene (reference sequence).

CDR3 in DNA: TGTGCCAGCAGCCCTGACAGGGGGTTCTATGGCTACACCTTC. The encoded protein is CASSPDRGFYGYTF. The rearrangement uses TRBV7-2 and TRBJ1-2; 9 nucleotides match TRBD1. Germline V gene sequence: CDR1 SGHTA, CDR2 FQGNSA. This CDR3 spans 14 amino acids. J was trimmed by 4 bases and V by 5 bases; bases with no gene match: 5.

The chain is built from TRBV6-1 and TRBJ1-1; 7 positions match TRBD1. The CDR3 extends over 14 amino acids. With 6 bases clipped from V and 1 base from J, the junction kept 5 bases outside the gene matches. Germline CDR1 and CDR2: MNHNS and SASEGT. The CDR3 bases are TGTGCCAGCAGCCCGGACAGGAGGAACACTGAAGCTTTCTTT. It is translated as CASSPDRRNTEAFF.

V usage is TRBV7-2 and J usage is TRBJ1-2; 8 positions agree with TRBD1. Germline V gene sequence: CDR1 SGHTA, CDR2 FQGNSA. V dropped 5 bases and J dropped 4; count of bases not matched to a gene: 9. This CDR3 region has 15 residues. CDR3: CASSAATGVGYGYTF. DNA of the CDR3: TGTGCCAGCAGCGCAGCGACAGGGGTGGGCTATGGCTACACCTTC.

CDR3 loop: CASSGQGMNYGYTF. The CDR3 DNA is TGTGCCAGTAGTGGGCAGGGTATGAACTATGGCTACACCTTC. The chain joins TRBV19 to TRBJ1-2; maybe TRBD1 (5 bases). This CDR3 region has 14 residues. Germline assignment: CDR1 LNHDA and CDR2 SQIVND (reference sequence). Trimming took 5 bases from V and 2 from J, leaving 12 bases between them.

The chain's CDR3 is CSGPGLVFLNEQFF. CDR3 coding DNA: TGCAGTGGACCGGGACTAGTATTTCTTAATGAGCAGTTCTTC. The chain uses TRBV20-1 and TRBJ2-1; 8 positions match TRBD2. J gave up 7 bases and V 7 bases, and 12 bases lay outside the gene matches. The CDR3 is made up of 14 amino acids. Germline V gene lookup returns CDR1 DFQATT and CDR2 SNEGSKA (reference sequence).

This clonotype has just one count. The chain recombines TRBV5-4 with TRBJ1-2, with D maybe TRBD1 (6 bases). CDR1 is SGHNT and CDR2 is YYREEE in the germline V gene (reference sequence). CDR3 length: 16 amino acids. With 4 bases removed from V and 4 bases from J, the gap between germline ends came to 20 bases. CDR3 amino acids: CASSPPGAGWSYGYTF. CDR3 sequence (DNA): TGTGCCAGCAGCCCTCCGGGGGCAGGGTGGAGCTATGGCTACACCTTC.

This rearrangement joins TRBV28 to TRBJ2-5, with 8 bases matching TRBD1. Germline values: CDR1 MDHEN, CDR2 SYDVKM. This CDR3 contains 15 residues. With 6 bases clipped from V and 3 bases from J, the junction kept 9 bases outside the gene matches. The CDR3 is CASRGGGTGKETQYF. The CDR3 DNA sequence: TGTGCCAGCAGGGGCGGCGGGACAGGAAAAGAGACCCAGTACTTC.

This chain connects TRBV20-1 to TRBJ2-7; 9 bases fit TRBD2. V trimming: 0 bases; J trimming: 6 bases; junction bases outside the gene matches: 9. CDR1 and CDR2 from the germline V gene are DFQATT and SNEGSKA (reference sequence). The CDR3 has 15 residues. This chain's CDR3 is CSARDRRAGGREQYF. In nucleotides, the CDR3 is TGCAGTGCTAGAGATCGGCGAGCGGGAGGTCGCGAGCAGTACTTC.

This clonotype has only a few counts. The chain combines TRBV28 with TRBJ1-2; D is possibly TRBD1 (5 bases). Trimming shortened V by 5 bases and J by 4 bases, and 20 bases separated the two germline ends. The CDR3 loop spans 16 amino acids. Germline V lookup: CDR1 MDHEN, CDR2 SYDVKM. The CDR3 reads CASSPVGQGLFYGYTF. CDR3 in DNA: TGTGCCAGCAGTCCGGTAGGGCAGGGACTCTTCTATGGCTACACCTTC.

The chain is built from TRBV20-1 and TRBJ1-5; D might be TRBD1 (5 bases). Per germline, CDR1 DFQATT and CDR2 SNEGSKA (reference sequence). The V gene lost 0 bases and the J gene lost 0 bases, with 9 bases spanning the gap. The CDR3 contains 15 residues. The CDR3 is CSAREGGSSNQPQHF. Here the CDR3 DNA reads TGCAGTGCTAGAGAGGGGGGGTCTAGCAATCAGCCCCAGCATTTT.

This clonotype appeared a single time. The rearrangement uses TRBV7-2 and TRBJ1-2, with TRBD1 matching over 8 bases. Germline assignment: CDR1 SGHTA and CDR2 FQGNSA. V was pared by 4 bases and J by 4 bases, with 17 bases of the junction left unmatched. The CDR3 has 18 amino acids. CDR3 sequence reads: CASSSQSRVRGQLYGYTF. As DNA, the CDR3 is TGTGCCAGCAGCTCTCAATCCAGGGTCAGGGGGCAACTCTATGGCTACACCTTC.

The chain joins TRBV24-1 to TRBJ2-1; the match to TRBD1 covers 7 bases. Germline V gene lookup returns CDR1 KGHDR and CDR2 SFDVKD. The V and J ends lost 4 bases and 3 bases, in that order; junction bases with no gene match: 8. There are 16 residues in the CDR3. The CDR3 DNA sequence: TGTGCCACCAGTGAAAACAAGGGGGCACTCTACAATGAGCAGTTCTTC. This sequence encodes CATSENKGALYNEQFF.

This clonotype was counted a few times. The V gene is TRBV7-2, the J gene TRBJ2-5; the D gene is possibly TRBD1 (6 bases). Trimming shortened V by 3 bases and J by 1 base, and 15 bases separated the two germline ends. This CDR3 spans 16 amino acids. Looked up from germline, CDR1 is SGHTA and CDR2 is FQGNSA. CDR3 in DNA: TGTGCCAGCAGCTTGGCGGGCCTAGGGGGCCAAGAGACCCAGTACTTC. As protein: CASSLAGLGGQETQYF.

The count of this clonotype is one. The chain recombines TRBV5-5 with TRBJ1-1; 7 nucleotides match TRBD1. There are 14 residues in the CDR3. CDR1 is SGHKS and CDR2 is YYEKEE in the germline V gene (reference sequence). The junction had 7 bases not matched to a gene; V was cut back by 4 bases and J by 4 bases. Here the CDR3 DNA reads TGTGCCAGCAGCCGGGGACAGCCCCCCACTGAAGCTTTCTTT. This translates into CASSRGQPPTEAFF. The full variable domain, its missing parts supplied by reference TRBV5-5 and TRBJ1-1, is DAGVTQSPTHLIKTRGQQVTLRCSPISGHKSVSWYQQVLGQGPQFIFQYYEKEERGRGNFPDRFSARQFPNYSSELNVNALLLGDSALYLCASSRGQPPTEAFFGQGTRLTVV.